Below, 29 T cell receptor beta chains from the same sample are listed, as sequenced in a study of naive and memory T cell subsets. The beta constant-region primer was an equimolar mix of two oligonucleotides covering TRBC1 and TRBC2. Each CDR3 protein is one row after TCRdb ran MiXCR on the UMI-ligation and nested PCR reads. The sample contains under 150,000 distinct CDR3 sequences, 15% to 20% of which appear only once. Sequenced: naive CD4+ T cells from blood. The receptors come from a human donor in good health.

This clonotype has a handful of counts. This chain joins TRBV6-2 or TRBV6-3 and TRBJ2-7, with D perhaps matching TRBD2 (5 bases). Germline loops: CDR1 MNHEY, CDR2 SVGEGT. Trimming cost V 4 bases and J 2 bases, with 12 bases left between them. The CDR3 has 14 amino acids. The CDR3 protein is CASSSPGWTYEQYF. In nucleotides, the CDR3 is TGTGCCAGCAGTTCCCCGGGATGGACCTACGAGCAGTACTTC.

V gene TRBV18 combines with J gene TRBJ1-2, with 7 nucleotides matching TRBD1. This CDR3 comprises 13 residues. Germline trimming cut 1 base from V and 6 bases from J; bases unmatched to any gene: 2. From germline, CDR1 is KGHSH and CDR2 LQKENI. For the CDR3, the DNA is TGTGCCAGCTCACCACAGGGGGCCCATGGCTACACCTTC. Protein sequence: CASSPQGAHGYTF. The whole variable domain, remainder taken from reference TRBV18 and TRBJ1-2, is NAGVMQNPRHLVRRRGQEARLRCSPMKGHSHVYWYRQLPEEGLKFMVYLQKENIIDESGMPKERFSAEFPKEGPSILRIQQVVRGDSAAYFCASSPQGAHGYTFGSGTRLTVV.

The chain carries TRBV11-2 and TRBJ1-5; TRBD1 might be the D (6 bases). Trimming shortened V by 4 bases and J by 11 bases, and 12 bases separated the two germline ends. In germline, CDR1 is SGHAT, CDR2 FQNNGV. The CDR3 sequence is 12 residues long. CDR3 region: CASSWLGGTQHF. The CDR3 DNA reads as TGTGCCAGCAGCTGGTTAGGGGGGACCCAGCATTTT.

In its sample, this clonotype was seen a few times. The chain links TRBV2 to TRBJ2-1, with D perhaps assigned TRBD1 or TRBD2 (5 bases each). Germline V gene lookup returns CDR1 SNHLY and CDR2 FYNNEI. CDR3 length equals 17 residues. The V gene lost 3 bases and the J gene lost 4 bases, with 19 bases spanning the gap. This CDR3 is CASSDLLGTEGYNEQFF. The CDR3 DNA is TGTGCCAGCAGTGACCTACTCGGGACCGAGGGGTACAATGAGCAGTTCTTC.

The gene calls are TRBV5-1 and TRBJ1-2, with a possible D match to TRBD1 (6 bases). CDR1 is SGHRS, CDR2 YFSETQ, per germline. The CDR3 loop spans 17 amino acids. Trimming removed 4 bases from V and 1 base from J, with 20 bases in between. CDR3 DNA sequence: TGCGCCAGCAGCCCAAGCGCAGGGGATGGGTTTAACTATGGCTACACCTTC. Translation: CASSPSAGDGFNYGYTF.

This chain connects TRBV29-1 to TRBJ2-1; no reliable D call. The germline CDR1 and CDR2 sequences are SQVTM and ANQGSEA. Trimming pared 1 base from V and 2 bases from J, leaving 12 bases between. The length of the CDR3 is 15 residues. The CDR3 region has the DNA TGCAGCGTTGAAGGCAAGCATTCCACCTACAATGAGCAGTTCTTC. Protein product: CSVEGKHSTYNEQFF.

V is TRBV29-1 and J is TRBJ1-5; 7 positions agree with TRBD1. J was trimmed by 0 bases and V by 6 bases; bases with no gene match: 5. CDR1 and CDR2 from the germline V gene are SQVTM and ANQGSEA. The CDR3 spans 14 residues. The DNA for the CDR3 is TGCAGCGTGGGGGGACAGAATAGCAATCAGCCCCAGCATTTT. This codes for CSVGGQNSNQPQHF.

This clonotype was detected a few times. The chain is built from TRBV5-1 and TRBJ2-1, with 7 bases lining up with TRBD2. With V trimmed by 0 bases and J by 3 bases, 6 bases remained unmatched. This CDR3 is 16 amino acids long. Germline assignment: CDR1 SGHRS and CDR2 YFSETQ. The CDR3 spells CASSLATSASYNEQFF. The CDR3, as DNA: TGCGCCAGCAGCTTGGCTACTAGCGCGAGCTACAATGAGCAGTTCTTC.

This sequence joins TRBV20-1 and TRBJ2-7; D is possibly TRBD1 (6 bases). Germline CDR1 and CDR2: DFQATT and SNEGSKA (reference sequence). V dropped 2 bases and J dropped 2 bases, with 16 bases sitting between them. The CDR3 contains 15 residues. The CDR3 sequence is CSARQIRDKAYEQYF. In nucleotides, the CDR3 is TGCAGTGCTAGACAGATCCGGGACAAAGCCTACGAGCAGTACTTC.

The genes are TRBV6-2 or TRBV6-3 and TRBJ2-7; perhaps TRBD2 as D (6 bases). The CDR3 has 15 residues. Germline loops: CDR1 MNHEY, CDR2 SVGEGT. V was pared by 2 bases and J by 0 bases, with 11 bases between. The CDR3 spells CASSYPSGVSYEQYF. The CDR3 nucleotides read TGTGCCAGCAGTTACCCATCGGGAGTCTCCTACGAGCAGTACTTC.

At least ten counts were recorded for this clonotype. The rearrangement uses TRBV5-1 and TRBJ2-5; D not certain. The CDR3 contains 12 residues. Germline CDR1 reads SGHRS; CDR2 reads YFSETQ. V lost 5 bases to trimming and J lost 4 bases, with 9 bases between them. The CDR3 sequence is CASSLAGETQYF. CDR3 in DNA: TGCGCCAGCAGTTTAGCAGGAGAGACCCAGTACTTC. The variable domain in full, completed from reference TRBV5-1 and TRBJ2-5, reads KAGVTQTPRYLIKTRGQQVTLSCSPISGHRSVSWYQQTPGQGLQFLFEYFSETQRNKGNFPGRFSGRQFSNSRSEMNVSTLELGDSALYLCASSLAGETQYFGPGTRLLVL.

The chain joins TRBV5-4 to TRBJ1-2, with D possibly matching TRBD1 (5 bases). The CDR3 has 17 amino acids. The germline CDR1 and CDR2 sequences are SGHNT and YYREEE (reference sequence). Trimming removed 4 bases from V and 0 bases from J, with 19 bases in between. The CDR3 sequence is CASSAGTLLQANYGYTF. CDR3 nucleotide sequence: TGTGCCAGCAGCGCCGGGACGCTCCTACAAGCTAACTATGGCTACACCTTC. The full variable domain, completed using reference TRBV5-4 and TRBJ1-2, is ETGVTQSPTHLIKTRGQQVTLRCSSQSGHNTVSWYQQALGQGPQFIFQYYREEENGRGNFPPRFSGLQFPNYSSELNVNALELDDSALYLCASSAGTLLQANYGYTFGSGTRLTVV.

This clonotype was recorded a few times. The genes are TRBV6-5 and TRBJ2-3, with 11 nucleotides matching TRBD1. V lost 5 bases and J lost 3; bases outside the gene matches: 4. Germline CDR1 and CDR2: MNHEY and SVGAGI. The CDR3 extends over 15 amino acids. CDR3: CASSPGQGGTDTQYF. The CDR3 DNA reads as TGTGCCAGCAGTCCGGGACAGGGGGGTACAGATACGCAGTATTTT.

The V call is TRBV28, the J call TRBJ2-7, with TRBD2 matching 8 bases. Trimming took 4 bases from V and 3 from J; bases not matched to a gene: 2. CDR3 size: 13 residues. Germline V gene sequence: CDR1 MDHEN, CDR2 SYDVKM. CDR3 region: CASSYGGGYEQYF. The CDR3 nucleotides read TGTGCCAGCAGTTACGGGGGGGGCTACGAGCAGTACTTC.

The chain joins TRBV7-2 to TRBJ1-3; D ambiguous. Trimming removed 1 base from V and 0 bases from J, with 13 bases in between. The CDR3 is 17 residues long. The germline CDR1 and CDR2 sequences are SGHTA and FQGNSA. CDR3 sequence (DNA): TGTGCCAGCAGCTTAGGCCCAGGACCCTACTCTGGAAACACCATATATTTT. This codes for CASSLGPGPYSGNTIYF.

This clonotype was picked up a small number of times. V is TRBV24-1 and J is TRBJ2-1; TRBD2 agrees at 9 bases. V was pared by 5 bases and J by 7 bases, with 11 bases of the junction left unmatched. Germline V lookup: CDR1 KGHDR, CDR2 SFDVKD. This CDR3 has 16 amino acids. DNA of the CDR3: TGTGCCACCAGTGGTGCGGGAGGGGGGAATCAGAATGAGCAGTTCTTC. Encoded protein: CATSGAGGGNQNEQFF.

This clonotype was seen only a few times. The chain recombines TRBV28 with TRBJ1-2, with TRBD1 as a possible D gene (6 bases). This CDR3 comprises 14 residues. CDR1 and CDR2 (germline): MDHEN, SYDVKM. V was pared by 7 bases and J by 8 bases, with 20 bases between. The CDR3 reads CASTSPDRSKGYTF. The CDR3 nucleotides are TGTGCCAGCACCTCCCCCGACAGGTCCAAAGGCTACACCTTC.

This clonotype was detected only a few times. This chain joins TRBV9 and TRBJ2-1, with D unclear. The germline gives CDR1 SGDLS, CDR2 YYNGEE. The CDR3 runs 16 residues. Trimming pared 2 bases from V and 0 bases from J, leaving 12 bases between. CDR3 residues: CASSVAGAFSYNEQFF. The CDR3, as DNA: TGTGCCAGCAGCGTCGCCGGCGCGTTCTCCTACAATGAGCAGTTCTTC.

The V gene is TRBV24-1, the J gene TRBJ2-1; 7 bases are a match to TRBD2. The CDR3 is made up of 16 amino acids. J gave up 10 bases and V 3 bases, and 14 bases lay outside the gene matches. Germline lookup yields CDR1 KGHDR and CDR2 SFDVKD. Here the CDR3 DNA reads TGTGCCACCAGTGATCCTAGCGGAGAAAACTTCGGGGAGCAGTTCTTC. This gives the protein CATSDPSGENFGEQFF.

This clonotype has a count of ten or more. The chain couples TRBV10-3 to TRBJ2-5; D may be TRBD1 (6 bases). The V end lost 6 bases, the J end lost 2 bases, and 13 bases lay between the germline ends. Per germline, CDR1 ENHRY and CDR2 SYGVKD. This CDR3 contains 14 residues. The CDR3 spells CAIRAQGLQETQYF. The CDR3 DNA sequence: TGTGCCATCAGGGCTCAGGGGTTACAAGAGACCCAGTACTTC.

V and J are TRBV20-1 and TRBJ2-5, with TRBD2 matching 13 bases. After removal of 0 bases from V and 4 bases from J, the junction contained 5 bases not matched to a gene. Germline-derived CDR1 and CDR2 are DFQATT and SNEGSKA (reference sequence). CDR3 length equals 16 residues. CDR3 sequence (DNA): TGCAGTGCTAGAGAGTGGACTAGCGGGAGAGTAGAGACCCAGTACTTC. It codes for CSAREWTSGRVETQYF.

This chain links TRBV20-1 with TRBJ2-7; 7 bases are shared with TRBD2. V gave up 2 bases and J gave up 4 bases; unmatched junction bases: 5. The CDR3 is 13 amino acids. The germline V gene has CDR1 DFQATT and CDR2 SNEGSKA (reference sequence). Here the CDR3 DNA reads TGCAGTGCTAGATCGGGGAGGGTGTACGAGCAGTACTTC. Protein product: CSARSGRVYEQYF.

The chain carries TRBV30 and TRBJ2-1; unclear D gene. Germline lookup yields CDR1 GTSNPN and CDR2 SVGIG (reference sequence). The CDR3 runs to 11 residues. Trimming stripped 1 base from V and 8 bases from J, with 6 bases between. The CDR3 region is CAWSEYDEQFF. CDR3 DNA: TGTGCCTGGAGTGAGTACGATGAGCAGTTCTTC.

This clonotype was detected a few times. The J gene is TRBJ2-3, the V gene TRBV5-1; D uncertain. Trimming took off 0 bases at V and 2 bases at J, with 7 bases between the two ends. The CDR3 totals 14 residues. Germline loops: CDR1 SGHRS, CDR2 YFSETQ. The CDR3 here is CASSLGHPTDTQYF. Here the CDR3 DNA reads TGCGCCAGCAGCTTGGGTCACCCCACAGATACGCAGTATTTT.

The rearrangement uses TRBV10-1 and TRBJ2-1, with 11 bases matching TRBD2. Germline V gene data show CDR1 as WNHNN and CDR2 as SYGVQD (reference sequence). This CDR3 region has 16 residues. The trim removed 5 bases at V and 8 bases at J, leaving 11 bases unmatched. The CDR3: CASSSRPGLAGDEQFF. As DNA, the CDR3 is TGCGCCAGCAGTTCTCGTCCCGGACTAGCGGGCGATGAGCAGTTCTTC.

V gene TRBV7-2 combines with J gene TRBJ2-7; D perhaps matches TRBD2 (7 bases). The germline gives CDR1 SGHTA, CDR2 FQGNSA. The CDR3 length is 15 residues. Deletions cut 1 base from V and 5 bases from J, with 15 bases between. The CDR3 sequence: CASSLVGGLSNEQYF. The CDR3 DNA reads as TGTGCCAGCAGCTTAGTGGGGGGGCTGAGCAACGAGCAGTACTTC.

The chain employs TRBV20-1 and TRBJ2-1; D is possibly TRBD2 (6 bases). The V and J ends lost 3 bases and 4 bases respectively, with 19 bases between them. The CDR3 runs to 16 residues. Germline V CDR1 and CDR2: DFQATT, SNEGSKA (reference sequence). The CDR3 here is CSASWGGAVSYNEQFF. Here the CDR3 DNA reads TGCAGTGCTAGTTGGGGCGGGGCAGTTTCATACAATGAGCAGTTCTTC.

This chain connects TRBV5-1 to TRBJ2-2; maybe TRBD1 (5 bases). With 0 bases removed from V and 3 bases from J, the gap between germline ends came to 18 bases. The CDR3 length is 18 residues. CDR1 and CDR2 from the germline V gene are SGHRS and YFSETQ. The CDR3 coding sequence is TGCGCCAGCAGCTTGGATGGCAGCCTGGGGCGACACACCGGGGAGCTGTTTTTT. Residues: CASSLDGSLGRHTGELFF.

The chain recombines TRBV23-1 with TRBJ2-5; 10 nucleotides match TRBD1. TRBV23-1 is reported as an ORF; its role is uncertain. The CDR3 covers 16 residues. The V and J ends lost 4 bases and 5 bases, in that order; junction bases with no gene match: 10. CDR3 DNA: TGCGCCAGCAGTCGTCGGGACAGGGGCGCCTTGGAGACCCAGTACTTC. Residues: CASSRRDRGALETQYF.